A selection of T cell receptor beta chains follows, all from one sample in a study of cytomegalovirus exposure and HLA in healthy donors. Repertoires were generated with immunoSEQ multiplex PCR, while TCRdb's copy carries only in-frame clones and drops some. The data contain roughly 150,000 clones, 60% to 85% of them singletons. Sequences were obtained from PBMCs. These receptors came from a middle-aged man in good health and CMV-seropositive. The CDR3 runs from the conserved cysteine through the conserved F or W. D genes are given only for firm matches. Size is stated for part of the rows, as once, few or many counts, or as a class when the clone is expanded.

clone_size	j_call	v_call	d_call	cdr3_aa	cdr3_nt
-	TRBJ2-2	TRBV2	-	CAGTGAYGGELFF	TGTGCCGGTACAGGAGCCTACGGCGGGGAGCTGTTTTTT
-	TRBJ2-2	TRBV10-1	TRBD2	CASSASGRTNTGELFF	TGCGCCAGCAGTGCTAGCGGGAGGACGAACACCGGGGAGCTGTTTTTT
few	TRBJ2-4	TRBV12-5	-	CASGPDSLRENSQYF	TGTGCTAGTGGGCCGGACAGTCTCCGGGAAAACAGTCAGTACTTC
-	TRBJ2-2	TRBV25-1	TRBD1	CASRATGGFGELFF	TGTGCCAGCAGGGCGACAGGGGGCTTCGGGGAGCTGTTTTTT
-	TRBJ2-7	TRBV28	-	CASGRSGYEQYF	TGTGCCAGCGGTCGGAGCGGGTACGAGCAGTACTTC
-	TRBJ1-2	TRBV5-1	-	CASSLGGEYRYTF	TGCGCCAGCAGCTTGGGCGGGGAATATCGCTACACCTTC
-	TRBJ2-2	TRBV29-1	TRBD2	CSVTSGIGGTGELFF	TGCAGCGTAACTAGCGGGATTGGGGGCACCGGGGAGCTGTTTTTT
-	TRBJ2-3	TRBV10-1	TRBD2	CASSGASGGTDTQYF	TGCGCCAGCAGTGGTGCTAGCGGGGGCACAGATACGCAGTATTTT
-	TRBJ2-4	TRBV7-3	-	CASSLTAGKNIQYF	TGTGCCAGCAGCTTAACCGCAGGGAAGAACATTCAGTACTTC
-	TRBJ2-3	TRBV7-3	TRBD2	CASSPIAGSDTQYF	TGTGCCAGCAGCCCCATAGCGGGATCAGATACGCAGTATTTT
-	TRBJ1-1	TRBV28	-	CASRPEASEAFF	TGTGCCAGCAGGCCGGAGGCGTCTGAAGCTTTCTTT
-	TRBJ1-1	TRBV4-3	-	CASSQAVMWAGANTEAFF	TGCGCCAGCAGCCAAGCAGTAATGTGGGCAGGGGCAAACACTGAAGCTTTCTTT
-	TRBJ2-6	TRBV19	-	CASSRTGANVLTF	TGTGCCAGTAGCCGTACTGGGGCCAACGTCCTGACTTTC
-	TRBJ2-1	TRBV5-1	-	CASSLASNEQFF	TGCGCCAGCAGCTTGGCTAGCAATGAGCAGTTCTTC
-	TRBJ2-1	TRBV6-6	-	CASTPRGQGDEQFF	TGTGCCAGCACTCCGAGGGGACAAGGAGATGAGCAGTTCTTC
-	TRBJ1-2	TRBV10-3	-	CAIGSRQNYGYTF	TGTGCCATCGGGTCCCGACAGAACTATGGCTACACCTTC
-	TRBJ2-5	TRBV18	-	CASSPTGKETQYF	TGTGCCAGCTCACCAACAGGGAAAGAGACCCAGTACTTC
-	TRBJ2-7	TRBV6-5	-	CASSRDWVHEQYF	TGTGCCAGCAGCCGGGACTGGGTTCACGAGCAGTACTTC
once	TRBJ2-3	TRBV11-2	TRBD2	CASSSYPGLAGPDTQYF	TGTGCCAGCAGCTCATACCCGGGACTAGCGGGACCAGATACGCAGTATTTT
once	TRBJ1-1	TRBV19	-	CASSILTYTEAFF	TGTGCCAGTAGTATTTTGACTTACACTGAAGCTTTCTTT
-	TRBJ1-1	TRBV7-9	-	CSSSLALGDSSFF	TGTTCCAGCAGCTTAGCTTTAGGAGACAGTTCTTTCTTT
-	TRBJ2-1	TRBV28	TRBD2	CASSRSAGYNEQFF	TGTGCCAGCAGTCGATCAGCGGGGTACAATGAGCAGTTCTTC
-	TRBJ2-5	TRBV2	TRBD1	CASSEGGQGQTQYF	TGTGCCAGCAGTGAGGGGGGACAGGGGCAGACCCAGTACTTC
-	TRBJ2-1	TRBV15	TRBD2	CATSRGGGSIHEQFF	TGTGCCACCAGCAGAGGAGGCGGGAGCATCCATGAGCAGTTCTTC
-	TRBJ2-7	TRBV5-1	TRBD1	CASSFLGQGVDEQYF	TGCGCCAGCAGCTTTCTAGGACAGGGGGTTGACGAGCAGTACTTC
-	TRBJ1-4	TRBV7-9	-	CASSLQGQRNEKLFF	TGTGCCAGCAGCTTACAGGGGCAGAGGAATGAAAAACTGTTTTTT
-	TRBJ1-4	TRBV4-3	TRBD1	CASSQGQQGEKLFF	TGCGCCAGCAGCCAAGGACAACAGGGGGAAAAACTGTTTTTT
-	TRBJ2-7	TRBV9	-	CASSPGGGPLYEQYF	TGTGCCAGCAGCCCTGGAGGGGGCCCTCTCTACGAGCAGTACTTC
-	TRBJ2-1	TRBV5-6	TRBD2	CASSRGTSGRNNEQFF	TGTGCCAGCAGCCGAGGGACTAGCGGGAGAAACAATGAGCAGTTCTTC
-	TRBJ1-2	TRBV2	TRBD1	CASSGTGGTYGYTF	TGTGCCAGCAGTGGGACAGGGGGCACCTATGGCTACACCTTC
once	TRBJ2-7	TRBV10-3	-	CAIARVSYEQYF	TGTGCCATCGCCCGGGTATCCTACGAGCAGTACTTC
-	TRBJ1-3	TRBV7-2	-	CASSLGGGYTIYF	TGTGCCAGCAGCTTAGGGGGGGGCTACACCATATATTTT
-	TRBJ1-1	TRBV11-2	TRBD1	CASTPGTGDTEAFF	TGTGCCAGCACCCCCGGGACAGGGGACACTGAAGCTTTCTTT
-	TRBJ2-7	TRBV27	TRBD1	CASSLKGFGQGHYEQYF	TGTGCCAGCAGCTTGAAGGGATTCGGACAGGGCCACTACGAGCAGTACTTC
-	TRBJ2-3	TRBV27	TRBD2	CASSWGGRAWTDTQYF	TGTGCCAGCAGTTGGGGCGGGAGGGCCTGGACAGATACGCAGTATTTT
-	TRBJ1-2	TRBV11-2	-	CASSSQTGNYGYTF	TGTGCCAGCAGCTCCCAGACGGGAAACTATGGCTACACCTTC
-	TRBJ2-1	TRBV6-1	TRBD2	CASSDISLAGGPYNEQFF	TGTGCCAGCAGTGATATCTCTCTGGCGGGAGGACCCTACAATGAGCAGTTCTTC
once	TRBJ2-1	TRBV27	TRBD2	CASSLAGGPYNEQFF	TGTGCCAGCAGCCTAGCGGGAGGGCCCTACAATGAGCAGTTCTTC
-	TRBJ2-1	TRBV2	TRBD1	CASTGRGTGGIRTPGGEQFF	TGTGCCAGCACTGGAAGGGGGACAGGGGGCATCAGGACCCCAGGAGGTGAGCAGTTCTTC
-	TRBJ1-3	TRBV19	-	CASSPARGRSGNTIYF	TGTGCCAGTAGCCCCGCCAGGGGCAGATCTGGAAACACCATATATTTT
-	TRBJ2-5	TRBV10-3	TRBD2	CAIGTSGWGETQYF	TGTGCCATCGGGACTAGCGGATGGGGGGAGACCCAGTACTTC
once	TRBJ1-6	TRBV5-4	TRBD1	CASSRGTGVNSPLHF	TGTGCCAGCAGCCGCGGGACAGGGGTTAATTCACCCCTCCACTTT
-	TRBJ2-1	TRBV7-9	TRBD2	CASSESGSIDNEQFF	TGTGCCAGCAGCGAGAGCGGGAGTATTGACAATGAGCAGTTCTTC
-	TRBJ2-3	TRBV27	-	CASSFLKSPFELGTDTQYF	TGTGCCAGCAGTTTCCTCAAAAGCCCTTTTGAGCTGGGCACAGATACGCAGTATTTT
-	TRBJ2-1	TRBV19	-	CASDPGLGNNEQFF	TGTGCCAGCGACCCGGGACTGGGCAACAATGAGCAGTTCTTC
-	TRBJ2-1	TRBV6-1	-	CASSLQKGHEQFF	TGTGCCAGCAGTCTACAGAAAGGCCATGAGCAGTTCTTC
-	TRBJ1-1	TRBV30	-	CAWGTGFTEAFF	TGTGCCTGGGGTACAGGGTTCACTGAAGCTTTCTTT
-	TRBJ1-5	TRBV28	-	CASRRSGYSNQPQHF	TGTGCCAGCAGAAGGTCGGGGTATAGCAATCAGCCCCAGCATTTT
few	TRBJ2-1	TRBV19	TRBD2	CASSIDPSGGNEQFF	TGTGCCAGTAGTATAGACCCAAGCGGGGGTAATGAGCAGTTCTTC
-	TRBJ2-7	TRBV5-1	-	CASGGGPYEQYF	TGCGCCAGCGGGGGCGGGCCCTACGAGCAGTACTTC
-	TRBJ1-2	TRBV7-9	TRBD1	CASSPQGADGYTF	TGTGCCAGCAGCCCGCAGGGGGCGGATGGCTACACCTTC
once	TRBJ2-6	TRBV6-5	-	CASSYSTSGANVLTF	TGTGCCAGCAGTTACTCGACAAGTGGGGCCAACGTCCTGACTTTC
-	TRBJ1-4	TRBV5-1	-	CASSAGGASEKLFF	TGCGCCAGCAGCGCCGGCGGGGCGTCTGAAAAACTGTTTTTT
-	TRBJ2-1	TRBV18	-	CASSLENEQFF	TGTGCCAGCTCACTGGAGAATGAGCAGTTCTTC
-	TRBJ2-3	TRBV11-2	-	CASSLVSAGVDTQYF	TGTGCCAGCAGCTTAGTCTCGGCAGGGGTGGATACGCAGTATTTT
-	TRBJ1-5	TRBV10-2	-	CASSETGRRQPQHF	TGCGCCAGCAGTGAGACGGGGAGGCGGCAGCCCCAGCATTTT
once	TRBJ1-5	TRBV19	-	CASSIVGRGSNQPQHF	TGTGCCAGTAGTATTGTGGGCAGGGGTAGCAATCAGCCCCAGCATTTT
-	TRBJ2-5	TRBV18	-	CASSLRTAGAPETQYF	TGTGCCAGCTCACTACGGACGGCAGGGGCCCCGGAGACCCAGTACTTC
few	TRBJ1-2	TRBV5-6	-	CATQSRGSAILYGYTF	TGTGCCACCCAAAGTCGGGGGTCGGCCATACTCTATGGCTACACCTTC